One sample yielded the 27 T cell receptor beta chains listed below, sequenced in a study. MiXCR was run by TCRdb on the RT-PCR reads, yielding one entry per CDR3 protein. Of around 700,000 distinct CDR3 sequences listed, 14% are singletons. The sequencing sample was made of memory CD4+ T cells from blood. These receptors originate from a female donor in good health, serving as a healthy control.

This clonotype appeared many times. This chain links TRBV12-3 or TRBV12-4 with TRBJ1-5, with 9 bases identical to TRBD1. The length of the CDR3 is 15 residues. J lost 10 bases, V lost 5 bases, and 12 bases had no gene match. This CDR3 is CASSVRTGALTPQHF. The DNA of the CDR3 is TGTGCCAGCAGTGTACGGACAGGGGCTCTTACACCCCAGCATTTT.

The table lists this clonotype with a few counts. This chain connects TRBV20-1 to TRBJ2-3; 11 positions match TRBD2. The CDR3 is 16 residues long. Germline-derived CDR1 and CDR2 are DFQATT and SNEGSKA (reference sequence). Trimming cost V 0 bases and J 2 bases; bases outside gene matches: 4. The CDR3 nucleotides are TGCAGTGCTAGAGATAGACTAGCGGGACCCACAGATACGCAGTATTTT. It codes for CSARDRLAGPTDTQYF.

This clonotype was found many times. J is TRBJ2-5 and V is TRBV4-3; D call uncertain. The CDR3 runs 13 residues. Germline V gene lookup returns CDR1 LGHNA and CDR2 YSLEER. Trimming stripped 1 base from V and 5 bases from J, with 8 bases between. The CDR3 spells CASSQGLVETQYF. The CDR3 DNA follows: TGCGCCAGCAGCCAAGGACTTGTGGAGACCCAGTACTTC.

This clonotype was seen repeatedly, ten times or more. Here the CDR3 DNA reads TGCGCCAGCAGCCAAGCCATAGGGACTAGCGGGGTATACAATGAGCAGTTCTTC. Its translation is CASSQAIGTSGVYNEQFF. The J gene is TRBJ2-1, the V gene TRBV4-3; 13 nucleotides line up with TRBD2. In germline, CDR1 is LGHNA, CDR2 YSLEER. V trimming: 1 base; J trimming: 4 bases; junction bases outside the gene matches: 7. The CDR3 length is 18 residues.

This clonotype was observed at least ten times. This sequence joins TRBV7-3 and TRBJ2-2; D unresolved. The ends were cut back, 2 bases at V and 2 bases at J, with 6 bases in the middle. The CDR3 consists of 14 residues. Looked up from germline, CDR1 is SGHTA and CDR2 is FQGTGA. Here the CDR3 DNA reads TGTGCCAGCAGCTTAGTCAGAAACACCGGGGAGCTGTTTTTT. Translating it yields CASSLVRNTGELFF.

The chain employs TRBV7-2 and TRBJ2-5; perhaps TRBD2 as D (7 bases). Deletions cut 2 bases from V and 1 base from J, with 17 bases between. The germline gives CDR1 SGHTA, CDR2 FQGNSA. The CDR3 extends over 17 amino acids. CDR3 DNA: TGTGCCAGCAGCTTATTAGGCGGCGGGGGCACCCAAGAGACCCAGTACTTC. The encoded protein is CASSLLGGGGTQETQYF. Variable domain in full (rest from reference TRBV7-2 and TRBJ2-5): GAGVSQSPSNKVTEKGKDVELRCDPISGHTALYWYRQSLGQGLEFLIYFQGNSAPDKSGLPSDRFSAERTGGSVSTLTIQRTQQEDSAVYLCASSLLGGGGTQETQYFGPGTRLLVL.

This rearrangement joins TRBV18 to TRBJ2-7; 7 bases agree with TRBD1. This CDR3 has 14 residues. CDR1 KGHSH and CDR2 LQKENI come from the germline V gene. Unmatched junction bases numbered 4, after V lost 3 bases and J lost 2 bases. The CDR3 DNA reads TGTGCCAGCTCACCGGGGACAGAGACCTACGAGCAGTACTTC. This codes for CASSPGTETYEQYF.

The chain combines TRBV5-4 with TRBJ2-7, with no clear D. CDR1 is SGHNT and CDR2 is YYREEE in the germline V gene (reference sequence). The CDR3 length is 13 residues. The V end lost 9 bases, the J end lost 3 bases, and 16 bases lay between the germline ends. The CDR3 nucleotides are TGTGCCATCTCATTTCGGGCTAGCTACGAGCAGTACTTC. This gives the protein CAISFRASYEQYF.

The chain uses TRBV6-2 or TRBV6-3 and TRBJ1-2; D gene ambiguous. CDR3 length: 12 amino acids. The V gene's germline CDR1 is MNHEY and CDR2 SVGEGT. V was trimmed by 4 bases and J by 4 bases, leaving 7 bases between them. Written as DNA, the CDR3 is TGTGCCAGCAGTTCGGCCCTCTATGGCTACACCTTC. As protein: CASSSALYGYTF.

The rearrangement uses TRBV19 and TRBJ1-2, with D uncertain. Germline V CDR1 and CDR2: LNHDA, SQIVND (reference sequence). The CDR3 contains 14 residues. Trimming took 3 bases from V and 0 from J, leaving 8 bases between them. CDR3 sequence: CASSISSSNYGYTF. The DNA for the CDR3 is TGTGCCAGTAGTATTTCGAGCTCTAACTATGGCTACACCTTC.

In its sample, this clonotype was seen once. The V call is TRBV7-2, the J call TRBJ2-7; 11 bases align to TRBD1. V gave up 5 bases and J gave up 3 bases; unmatched junction bases: 6. Germline V lookup: CDR1 SGHTA, CDR2 FQGNSA. This CDR3 has 15 amino acids. Written as DNA, the CDR3 is TGTGCCAGCAGCCGGGGACAGGGGGGAAGCTACGAGCAGTACTTC. This codes for CASSRGQGGSYEQYF.

The chain is built from TRBV20-1 and TRBJ2-5; D is perhaps TRBD2 (7 bases). Germline loops: CDR1 DFQATT, CDR2 SNEGSKA (reference sequence). Trimming left V 3 bases short and J 2 bases short, with 22 bases between. The CDR3 totals 17 residues. The CDR3 sequence: CSARGALGGGPQETQYF. The CDR3, as DNA: TGCAGTGCTAGGGGGGCCCTTGGGGGAGGGCCTCAAGAGACCCAGTACTTC.

The chain combines TRBV6-5 with TRBJ1-3; D is unclear. Trimming stripped 0 bases from V and 0 bases from J, with 12 bases between. Germline V CDR1 and CDR2: MNHEY, SVGAGI. This CDR3 contains 17 residues. CDR3 DNA sequence: TGTGCCAGCAGTTACTCGTCGCAGGAAACCTCTGGAAACACCATATATTTT. It translates to CASSYSSQETSGNTIYF.

This clonotype has at least ten counts. Mismatch with germline at one junction end may stem from a read error. The chain links TRBV24-1 to TRBJ2-3; D remains ambiguous. This CDR3 has 13 amino acids. Germline-derived CDR1 and CDR2 are KGHDR and SFDVKD. CDR3 coding DNA: TGTGCCACCGGTGAGTGGGACACAGATACGCAGTATTTT. This encodes CATGEWDTDTQYF.

The table lists this clonotype with many counts. The CDR3 DNA sequence: TGTGCCAGTCACCGGATGAACACTGAAGCTTTCTTT. Its protein product is CASHRMNTEAFF. The chain joins TRBV12-3 or TRBV12-4 to TRBJ1-1; D unclear. V dropped 9 bases and J dropped 0 bases, with 8 bases sitting between them. This CDR3 region has 12 residues.

CDR3 sequence reads: CASSQTSGGSGANVLTF. CDR3 in DNA: TGTGCCAGCAGTCAAACCTCGGGAGGCTCTGGGGCCAACGTCCTGACTTTC. The chain joins TRBV7-3 to TRBJ2-6; 7 positions match TRBD2. From germline, CDR1 is SGHTA and CDR2 FQGTGA. V was clipped by 6 bases and J by 0 bases; unmatched bases: 8. The CDR3 extends over 17 amino acids.

This rearrangement joins TRBV20-1 to TRBJ1-1, with 7 positions matching TRBD1. The germline V gene encodes CDR1 DFQATT and CDR2 SNEGSKA (reference sequence). The CDR3 contains 13 residues. V trimming: 6 bases; J trimming: 8 bases; junction bases outside the gene matches: 12. The CDR3: CSAQLAQTGEAFF. CDR3 DNA sequence: TGCAGTGCACAACTTGCCCAGACAGGGGAAGCTTTCTTT.

The chain combines TRBV9 with TRBJ2-1; D is uncertain. CDR3 size: 12 residues. Germline V lookup: CDR1 SGDLS, CDR2 YYNGEE. The germline V and J ends were trimmed by 0 bases and 9 bases, with 7 bases remaining between them. The CDR3 here is CASSVVSGEQFF. CDR3 in DNA: TGTGCCAGCAGCGTAGTGTCCGGTGAGCAGTTCTTC.

The V gene is TRBV7-3, the J gene TRBJ2-3; D ambiguous. CDR1 is SGHTA and CDR2 is FQGTGA in the germline V gene. CDR3 length equals 13 residues. The ends were cut back, 3 bases at V and 2 bases at J, with 6 bases in the middle. CDR3 in amino acids: CASSFALTDTQYF. The CDR3 DNA reads as TGTGCCAGCAGCTTCGCCCTCACAGATACGCAGTATTTT.

The chain couples TRBV7-9 to TRBJ2-1; no reliable D call. Trimming cost V 5 bases and J 5 bases, with 13 bases left between them. Germline CDR1 SEHNR, CDR2 FQNEAQ (reference sequence). This CDR3 contains 14 residues. The CDR3 nucleotides are TGTGCCAGCAGCCCCCCACTCAGGAACAATGAGCAGTTCTTC. Protein product: CASSPPLRNNEQFF.

The gene calls are TRBV7-6 and TRBJ1-4, with unresolved D. The CDR3 runs 14 residues. Germline V gene sequence: CDR1 SGHVS, CDR2 FNYEAQ. V lost 2 bases, J lost 0 bases, and 4 bases lay in between. The CDR3 DNA reads as TGTGCCAGCAGCTTATTTTCAACTAATGAAAAACTGTTTTTT. Protein product: CASSLFSTNEKLFF.

This clonotype was seen at least ten times. The chain recombines TRBV10-3 with TRBJ2-7; possibly TRBD2 for D (7 bases). This CDR3 spans 16 amino acids. Per the germline V gene, CDR1 is ENHRY and CDR2 is SYGVKD. V gave up 0 bases and J gave up 4 bases, with 16 bases separating them. This CDR3 reads CAISESTGGGQYEQYF. The CDR3 nucleotides read TGTGCCATCAGTGAGTCGACTGGCGGGGGACAATACGAGCAGTACTTC.

The chain recombines TRBV18 with TRBJ1-4; possible D gene TRBD1, 6 bases. Germline CDR1 KGHSH, CDR2 LQKENI. The CDR3 covers 17 residues. Trimming took off 4 bases at V and 4 bases at J, with 19 bases between the two ends. The CDR3 nucleotides read TGTGCCAGCTCACGAGGGACACGGGACTTTTATAATGAAAAACTGTTTTTT. Translated: CASSRGTRDFYNEKLFF.

The chain couples TRBV4-2 to TRBJ2-7; D perhaps matches TRBD2 (6 bases). Per the germline V gene, CDR1 is LGHNA and CDR2 is YNFKEQ. The V and J ends lost 0 bases and 7 bases respectively, with 13 bases between them. This CDR3 spans 14 amino acids. The CDR3 coding sequence is TGTGCCAGCAGCCAAGATACGGGGAGGCCGGAGCAGTACTTC. Translation gives CASSQDTGRPEQYF.

This clonotype has just one count. This sequence may be a read error, since a much larger clone differs from it by one base. The V call is TRBV29-1, the J call TRBJ2-3, with 8 nucleotides matching TRBD2. V lost 2 bases to trimming and J lost 5 bases; unmatched junction nucleotides: 9. This CDR3 has 15 amino acids. Germline V gene sequence: CDR1 SQVTM, CDR2 ANQGSEA. CDR3: CSVEKTSESVDTQYF. Written as DNA, the CDR3 is TGCAGCGTTGAAAAGACTAGCGAGAGTGTAGATACGCAGTATTTT.

This clonotype was found many times. The chain has TRBV6-5 and TRBJ1-1, with 9 bases lining up with TRBD1. The CDR3 length is 18 residues. V was clipped by 5 bases and J by 0 bases; unmatched bases: 13. Germline V lookup: CDR1 MNHEY, CDR2 SVGAGI. CDR3 sequence reads: CASSPQGAETNMNTEAFF. The DNA for the CDR3 is TGTGCCAGCAGTCCACAGGGGGCAGAGACGAACATGAACACTGAAGCTTTCTTT.

This clonotype has more than one count but fewer than ten. V gene TRBV5-1 combines with J gene TRBJ1-3; D is ambiguous. This CDR3 is 15 amino acids long. Trimming stripped 7 bases from V and 0 bases from J, with 14 bases between. CDR1 SGHRS and CDR2 YFSETQ come from the germline V gene. The CDR3 nucleotides read TGCGCCAGCGCTGGCGACCCCTTCTCTGGAAACACCATATATTTT. It yields the protein CASAGDPFSGNTIYF.